A single sample gave rise to the 26 T cell receptor beta chains below, sequenced in a study of CD8+ T cells in alopecia areata. Isolated RNA was reverse transcribed into cDNA used as the sequencing template. Using immunoSEQ multiplex PCR, the repertoire was profiled, and TCRdb retains in-frame clones only, with some absent. The table records roughly 120,000 clones without singletons, the ten largest covering around a fifth. The sample taken for sequencing was lesional skin. The receptor set was obtained from a C3H/HeJ mouse with alopecia areata. This strain's MHC haplotype is H2-k.

A word on this clone: Mouse gene names apply. The read ends 4 residues shy of where the CDR3 ends; the end is completed using the germline J gene. The rearrangement uses TRBV19 and TRBJ2-3, with 7 bases identical to TRBD1. The CDR3 spans 13 residues. Looked up from germline, CDR1 is FNHDT and CDR2 is SITEND (reference sequence). V trimming: 6 bases; J trimming: 3 bases; junction bases outside the gene matches: 4. The CDR3 sequence: CASNRDSAETLYF. The DNA read from the CDR3 is TGTGCCAGCAACCGGGACAGCGCAGAA.

To note about this clone: The gene names here belong to mouse. The CDR3 end is not reached by the read, which stops 4 residues before it; the germline J gene fills it in. V usage is TRBV1 and J usage is TRBJ2-3; the match to TRBD1 covers 7 bases. This CDR3 has 15 residues. Germline CDR1 NSQYPW, CDR2 LRSPGD (reference sequence). V lost 2 bases to trimming and J lost 2 bases; unmatched junction nucleotides: 4. The CDR3 bases that were read are TGCACCTGCAGTGCACCAGGACAGGATGCAGAA. Translating gives CTCSAPGQDAE. Given in full, the CDR3 is CTCSAPGQDAETLYF.

Only a few counts were recorded for this clone. Genes and germline come from the mouse. The read stops 4 residues short of the end of the CDR3; the missing end is completed from the germline J gene. This sequence joins TRBV1 and TRBJ2-2; 11 bases line up with TRBD2. This CDR3 spans 17 amino acids. The V and J ends lost 3 bases and 1 base, in that order; junction bases with no gene match: 4. From germline, CDR1 is NSQYPW and CDR2 LRSPGD (reference sequence). Incomplete CDR3 DNA: TGCACCTGCAGTGCCCACGGGACTGGGGGAAACACCGGG. Amino acids: CTCSAHGTGGNTG. The whole CDR3 sequence reads CTCSAHGTGGNTGQLYF.

This clone was recorded a few times. The listed genes are named as in mouse. The CDR3 end is not reached by the read, which stops 4 residues before it; the germline J gene fills it in. The chain carries TRBV13-3 and TRBJ1-1; D perhaps matches TRBD1 (5 bases). CDR3 length: 14 amino acids. Germline V lookup: CDR1 NNHDY, CDR2 SYVADS. With 1 base removed from V and 3 bases from J, the gap between germline ends came to 10 bases. The DNA read from the CDR3 is TGTGCCAGCAGTGATAGAGGAGGGGACACA. Protein product: CASSDRGGDT. The full CDR3 protein is CASSDRGGDTEVFF.

As to this clone: Gene names and germline refer to mouse. The read halts 4 residues ahead of the CDR3 end, with the missing end drawn from the germline J gene. The chain recombines TRBV19 with TRBJ1-1, with a weak D call TRBD1 (5 bases). The CDR3 extends over 13 amino acids. Germline lookup yields CDR1 FNHDT and CDR2 SITEND (reference sequence). The sequenced part of the CDR3 DNA is TGTGCCAGCAGTATGGCAGGGAGGACA. Protein product: CASSMAGRT. The entire CDR3 is CASSMAGRTEVFF.

With regard to this clone: Genes and germline come from the mouse. The CDR3 extends 4 residues past the end of the read, so its final part is completed from the germline J gene. This rearrangement joins TRBV13-3 to TRBJ2-7; possible D gene TRBD1, 6 bases. V was trimmed by 0 bases and J by 3 bases, leaving 10 bases between them. The CDR3 sequence is 14 residues long. In germline, CDR1 is NNHDY, CDR2 SYVADS. The CDR3 loop reads CASSDVDSIYEQYF. The covered CDR3 bases are TGTGCCAGCAGTGATGTGGACAGCATCTAT.

This clone was recorded a few times. The genes are named according to mouse. With the read ending 4 residues before the CDR3 end, the germline J gene is used to fill in that end. The genes are TRBV13-3 and TRBJ1-4, with TRBD1 identical over 8 bases. The CDR3 length is 16 residues. After removal of 3 bases from V and 1 base from J, the junction contained 5 bases not matched to a gene. The germline V gene encodes CDR1 NNHDY and CDR2 SYVADS. CDR3 in amino acids: CASSGPGQDSNERLFF. The sequenced CDR3 bases are TGTGCCAGCAGTGGTCCGGGACAGGATTCCAACGAA. The variable domain in full, with the rest retrieved from reference TRBV13-3 and TRBJ1-4, is EAAVTQSPRSKVAVTGGKVTLSCHQTNNHDYMYWYRQDTGHGLRLIHYSYVADSTEKGDIPDGYKASRPSQENFSLILELASLSQTAVYFCASSGPGQDSNERLFFGHGTKLSVL.

This clone occurred a few times. Here the gene names and germline are mouse. Read coverage stops 4 residues before the CDR3 terminus; the germline J gene supplies the remainder. V gene TRBV13-3 combines with J gene TRBJ2-5, with 7 bases that match TRBD2. Trimming removed 0 bases from V and 2 bases from J; junction bases left unmatched: 6. Per the germline V gene, CDR1 is NNHDY and CDR2 is SYVADS. The CDR3 consists of 16 residues. The DNA read from the CDR3 is TGTGCCAGCAGTGATGTGGGGGGTGGGGGCCAAGAC. It translates to CASSDVGGGGQD. The whole CDR3 protein is CASSDVGGGGQDTQYF.

This clone occurred many times. Each gene name is a mouse one. CDR3 sequence: CTCSADPGQSNSDYTF. The CDR3 bases that were read are TGCACCTGCAGTGCAGATCCGGGACAGTCAAACTCC. The chain is built from TRBV1 and TRBJ1-2; 7 bases agree with TRBD1. The read is 4 residues too short to cover the CDR3 end, so that end is filled in from the germline J gene. Germline V gene lookup returns CDR1 NSQYPW and CDR2 LRSPGD (reference sequence). This CDR3 has 16 amino acids. Trimming removed 0 bases from V and 0 bases from J; junction bases left unmatched: 4.

This clone was observed a few times. Gene names and germline refer to mouse. The read is 4 residues too short to cover the CDR3 end, so that end is filled in from the germline J gene. The V call is TRBV1, the J call TRBJ2-1; 8 bases agree with TRBD1. This CDR3 contains 16 residues. V dropped 0 bases and J dropped 6; count of bases not matched to a gene: 7. Germline V gives CDR1 NSQYPW, CDR2 LRSPGD (reference sequence). The CDR3 sequence: CTCSADIQGAGAEQFF. The CDR3 bases that were read are TGCACCTGCAGTGCAGATATCCAGGGGGCAGGTGCT.

This clone was counted only a few times. The germline and genes are mouse ones. Read data end 4 residues before the CDR3 end; the end is taken from the germline J gene. The chain joins TRBV1 to TRBJ2-1; 7 bases fit TRBD2. Germline trimming cut 1 base from V and 3 bases from J; bases unmatched to any gene: 3. Looked up from germline, CDR1 is NSQYPW and CDR2 is LRSPGD (reference sequence). The CDR3 covers 15 residues. The CDR3 protein is CTCSAGSGGYAEQFF. CDR3 DNA, as far as it was read: TGCACCTGCAGTGCAGGCTCTGGGGGCTATGCT.

This clone turned up a few times. Mouse gene names and germline throughout. The read ends 4 residues shy of where the CDR3 ends; the end is completed using the germline J gene. The chain carries TRBV1 and TRBJ2-1; 13 nucleotides agree with TRBD2. V trimming: 1 base; J trimming: 3 bases; junction bases outside the gene matches: 3. The CDR3 loop spans 17 amino acids. CDR1 and CDR2 (germline): NSQYPW, LRSPGD (reference sequence). Here the CDR3 reads CTCSAVGLGGSYAEQFF. CDR3 DNA (partial): TGCACCTGCAGTGCAGTGGGACTGGGGGGGAGCTATGCT. Full variable domain (missing parts from reference TRBV1 and TRBJ2-1): VTLLEQNPRWRLVPRGQAVNLRCILKNSQYPWMSWYQQDLQKQLQWLFTLRSPGDKEVKSLPGADYLATRVTDTELRLQVANMSQGRTLYCTCSAVGLGGSYAEQFFGPGTRLTVL.

This clone was observed a handful of times. Any gene name here is a mouse gene name. The observed sequence ends 4 residues before the CDR3 terminus, with the missing tail filled in from the germline J gene. This sequence joins TRBV1 and TRBJ1-4; 7 bases agree with TRBD1. Looked up from germline, CDR1 is NSQYPW and CDR2 is LRSPGD (reference sequence). The J segment lost 3 bases and the V segment lost 0 bases, leaving 7 bases of the junction unmatched. The CDR3 contains 17 residues. CDR3: CTCSADLRGRTNERLFF. The CDR3 DNA, read in part, is TGCACCTGCAGTGCAGATTTGAGGGGGCGGACCAACGAA.

This clone was observed a few times. Mouse gene names and germline throughout. The CDR3 is CTCSLHTGQLYF. Partial CDR3 DNA: TGCACCTGCAGTCTCCACACCGGG. This chain links TRBV1 with TRBJ2-2; D unclear. The missing CDR3 end, 4 residues past where the read stops, is filled in from the germline J gene. The V gene lost 5 bases and the J gene lost 3 bases, with 4 bases spanning the gap. This CDR3 contains 12 residues. From germline, CDR1 is NSQYPW and CDR2 LRSPGD (reference sequence).

There are a few counts of this clone. Gene names are the mouse ones. The CDR3 extends 4 residues past the end of the read, so its final part is completed from the germline J gene. This chain uses TRBV13-3 with TRBJ2-1, with TRBD2 matching over 8 bases. Germline assignment: CDR1 NNHDY and CDR2 SYVADS. CDR3 length: 13 residues. CDR3 bases read: TGTGCCAGCAGCTGGGGGGAAGGGGCT. It encodes CASSWGEGA. The complete CDR3 reads CASSWGEGAEQFF.

Points on this clone: Mouse names are used for the genes. The read halts 4 residues ahead of the CDR3 end, with the missing end drawn from the germline J gene. This chain connects TRBV13-3 to TRBJ1-4; D is perhaps TRBD1 (6 bases). The V end was cut by 2 bases, the J end by 4 bases, with 9 bases between. This CDR3 has 14 residues. Germline CDR1 reads NNHDY; CDR2 reads SYVADS. The CDR3 DNA, read in part, is TGTGCCAGCAGTGAGACAGGAGTCAACGAA. This gives the protein CASSETGVNE. The entire CDR3 sequence reads CASSETGVNERLFF.

This clone was picked up a small number of times. Gene names follow the mouse nomenclature. The read ends 4 residues before the CDR3 terminus; that terminus is restored from the germline J gene. This chain links TRBV19 with TRBJ2-1, with D uncertain. The V end was cut by 5 bases, the J end by 3 bases, with 9 bases between. This CDR3 is 13 amino acids long. Germline CDR1 and CDR2: FNHDT and SITEND (reference sequence). This CDR3 reads CASSLDVYAEQFF. The sequenced part of the CDR3 DNA is TGTGCCAGCAGCCTGGATGTCTATGCT.

Note on this clone: Mouse germline and gene names are used. The read ends 4 residues before the CDR3 terminus; that terminus is restored from the germline J gene. The V call is TRBV13-1, the J call TRBJ1-1; D is possibly TRBD1 (6 bases). The germline V gene has CDR1 NSHNY and CDR2 SYGAGN. The CDR3 length is 12 residues. The CDR3 region is CASSNRVPEVFF. The CDR3 DNA, read in part, is TGTGCCAGCAGTAACAGGGTCCCA.

Concerning this clone itself: TCRdb's protein and the DNA translation differ at residue 12; the protein here comes from the DNA. Genes here carry mouse names. The CDR3 end falls 3 residues outside the read, so it is completed with the germline J gene. The sample carries other DNA sequences with the same CDR3. The V gene is TRBV19, the J gene TRBJ1-3; 9 bases line up with TRBD1. The germline CDR1 and CDR2 sequences are FNHDT and SITEND (reference sequence). The junction had 5 bases not matched to a gene; V was cut back by 5 bases and J by 2 bases. This CDR3 contains 15 residues. CDR3 sequence reads: CASSADRGTGNTLYF. The sequenced CDR3 bases are TGTGCCAGCAGCGCTGACAGGGGGACTGGAAATACG.

Points on this clone: Genes here carry mouse names. From the germline J gene comes the end of the CDR3, since the read stops 4 residues before it. The chain carries TRBV29 and TRBJ2-7; D possibly corresponds to TRBD1 (5 bases). V was clipped by 3 bases and J by 3 bases, with 9 bases between them. The CDR3 is 13 residues long. Germline CDR1 reads MSHET; CDR2 reads SYDVDS. CDR3: CASSFLQGYEQYF. CDR3 bases read: TGTGCTAGCAGTTTCCTTCAGGGCTAT.

The sample holds a few counts of this clone. Gene names are mouse gene names. From the germline J gene comes the end of the CDR3, since the read stops 4 residues before it. The chain combines TRBV1 with TRBJ2-1; 7 bases fit TRBD1. The CDR3 runs 16 residues. The germline V gene encodes CDR1 NSQYPW and CDR2 LRSPGD (reference sequence). Trimming took 0 bases from V and 1 from J; bases not matched to a gene: 3. This CDR3 reads CTCSADWDRNYAEQFF. The part of the CDR3 DNA that was read is TGCACCTGCAGTGCAGATTGGGACAGAAACTATGCT.

Worth noting for this clone: The genes are named according to mouse. The CDR3 DNA, read in part, is TGTGCCAGCAGGCAGGGACAGCAAGAC. It encodes CASRQGQQD. The complete CDR3 sequence is CASRQGQQDTQYF. The chain uses TRBV14 and TRBJ2-5, with TRBD1 matching over 7 bases. With the read ending 4 residues before the CDR3 end, the germline J gene is used to fill in that end. CDR3 length: 13 amino acids. CDR1 and CDR2 from the germline V gene are SGHDT and FRDEAV. V dropped 5 bases and J dropped 3; count of bases not matched to a gene: 3.

This clone was detected a few times. Gene names refer to mouse genes. CDR3 sequence: CASSITLGGNYAEQFF. The covered CDR3 bases are TGTGCCAGCAGTATAACCCTGGGGGGGAATTATGCT. The V gene is TRBV19, the J gene TRBJ2-1; TRBD2 aligns across 9 bases. The read falls 4 residues short of the CDR3 end, and the missing part is taken from the germline J gene. Germline values: CDR1 FNHDT, CDR2 SITEND (reference sequence). The CDR3 contains 16 residues. V dropped 1 base and J dropped 4; count of bases not matched to a gene: 6.

This clone was counted only a few times. All gene names here are mouse names. The CDR3 end lies 4 residues beyond the end of the read and is filled in from the germline J gene. The genes are TRBV14 and TRBJ2-1; TRBD2 matches 10 bases. Trimming took 4 bases from V and 1 from J; bases not matched to a gene: 5. CDR3 length equals 16 residues. CDR1 is SGHDT and CDR2 is FRDEAV in the germline V gene. The CDR3 is CASSPGTGANYAEQFF. The sequenced part of the CDR3 DNA is TGTGCCAGCAGTCCCGGGACTGGGGCCAACTATGCT.

On this clone: Gene names are the mouse ones. The read gets to within 4 residues of the CDR3 end, and the germline J gene fills in the rest. The V and J genes are TRBV14 and TRBJ2-1; 7 positions match TRBD2. Germline V gene data show CDR1 as SGHDT and CDR2 as FRDEAV. The CDR3 consists of 14 residues. Germline trimming cut 4 bases from V and 3 bases from J; bases unmatched to any gene: 4. The CDR3 sequence is CASSHWGLYAEQFF. The CDR3 DNA, read in part, is TGTGCCAGCAGTCACTGGGGCCTCTATGCT.

In the case of this clone: Here the gene names and germline are mouse. The part of the CDR3 DNA that was read is TGTGCCAGCAGCGAGGGGACAGGGTCCTAT. It encodes CASSEGTGSY. The entire CDR3 is CASSEGTGSYEQYF. This chain links TRBV14 with TRBJ2-7; 9 bases line up with TRBD1. The CDR3 end lies 4 residues beyond the end of the read and is filled in from the germline J gene. The germline gives CDR1 SGHDT, CDR2 FRDEAV. The CDR3 contains 14 residues. After removal of 5 bases from V and 1 base from J, the junction contained 4 bases not matched to a gene.